This TCR beta chain was captured in a study of blood T cells in healthy people across ages (dated by TCRdb to about 2015). Context from the whole study: In model experiments, template switching captured roughly one uniquely barcoded TCR beta cDNA molecule for every two T cells. For two donors (one aged 18 to 29 and one aged 80 or older), the study analyzed two additional independent replicas of 1 million unique cDNA reads from the same blood draw. Donors were grouped into four age groups: young (average approximately 15 years), middle-aged (under 40), aged (approximately 58) and long-lived (over 80). To avoid experimental bias, donors of different ages were distributed randomly across sequencing lanes. The study measured age-related changes in TCR beta repertoire diversity using deep sequencing normalized with unique cDNA molecular identifiers.

This clonotype was seen only a few times. The clone's antigen remains unknown. The input lacks base qualities; no much larger clone sits a single base away. Donors were around 37 systemically healthy Caucasian individuals from Russia aged roughly 6 to 100 years. About 10 milliliters of peripheral blood were drawn from each donor into EDTA-treated Vacutainer tubes. PBMCs were isolated by Ficoll-Paque density-gradient centrifugation, with at least 7 million obtained per sample. Trizol reagent was used to extract total RNA from the PBMCs, yielding at least 5.5 micrograms per sample. For every donor, flow cytometry on a PBMC aliquot measured the percentage of naive CD45RAhigh/CD27high T cells. Results and caveats for the whole study, not just this receptor: The percentage of naive T cells measured by flow cytometry correlated strongly with observed TCR beta diversity. Because the CMV infection status of the donors was unknown, age-related changes in expanded clonotypes may potentially have been confounded. Total diversity estimates from one million sequenced T cells were considered lower bounds and underestimates. Compared with the aged group, the long-lived group had more naive CD4+ T cells, fewer expanded clones and increased TCR diversity, suggesting age selection. As age increased, observed TCR beta diversity per million T cells dropped in a roughly linear way, and a significant reduction was already evident by age 40. Because profiling used bulk unsorted PBMCs, naive and antigen-experienced compartments could not be compared conclusively.

The library came from 5' RACE. TCRdb lists the instrument as Illumina HiSeq 2500. The second PCR ran for roughly 7 to 11 cycles and used a J-beta primer mix along with a sample-barcoded 5' primer. A template-switch 5' adaptor carrying 12 random nucleotides introduced a unique molecular identifier onto each TCR beta cDNA molecule. At least 3 million CDR3-containing paired-end reads were obtained from each sample. First-strand cDNA synthesis was performed from all RNA using the Mint cDNA synthesis kit, with priming by a TRBC-specific oligonucleotide. Following uracil-DNA glycosylase treatment, all cDNA underwent a first 18-cycle PCR with the universal primers M1SS and BC2_uni_R. Regarding the original processing steps: Each sample was normalized by randomly selecting 1 million high-quality reads, each carrying a distinct molecular identifier. Instead of being binned into consensus sequences, reads that shared molecular identifiers were thrown out. MiTCR, run with a Q25 quality threshold and the strictest error-elimination algorithm, handled CDR3 identification, clonotype clustering and error correction. A nonparametric unseen species model with Euler transformation was used to estimate lower-bound total TCR beta diversity. TCRdb reran the public reads through fastp at Q25 and MiXCR, keeping productive beta chains. For every CDR3 protein sequence, its rows merge into one entry that carries the most common genes and DNA. These V and J calls derive from TCRdb rather than the authors' analysis. The sample table lists some 1.4 million distinct CDR3 sequences, approximately 42% of them with a count of one. The ten largest clones represent 7% to 9% of the sample.

Taken from cysteine to phenylalanine, the CDR3 has 14 residues. The only DNA kept is the CDR3, 42 bases in frame from the first base. Trimming removed 11 bases from V and 1 base from J, leaving 14 bases between the germline ends. In the germline V gene (reference sequence), CDR1 corresponds to LGHDT and CDR2 to YNNKEL. Sequencing was done on a sample of blood. The chain employs TRBV3-1 and TRBJ2-2; the D segment cannot be called with confidence. The source is a woman aged 18-29 years in good health. The nucleotide sequence reads as follows: TGTGCCTCCAGCAGGCCAGTGAACACCGGGGAGCTGTTTTTT. This is translated as CASSRPVNTGELFF.